The present T cell receptor beta chain was sequenced within a study of identical twins. CDR3 length: 18 amino acids. Per the germline V gene, CDR1 is SGDLS and CDR2 is YYNGEE. With 3 bases clipped from V and 5 bases from J, the junction kept 16 bases outside the gene matches. With template switching, a universal primer site was added, and the cDNA carried unique molecular identifiers. Each CDR3 protein is one row after TCRdb ran MiXCR on the 5' RACE reads. Altogether roughly 1,500,000 distinct CDR3 sequences are present, under 35% being singletons, with the ten largest covering 0.27%. This clonotype was detected only a few times. Its antigen is not identified. Regarding the study as a whole: In drawing conclusions, the study used cross-sectional statistical analysis and did not follow the same donors. Where out-of-frame alpha sequences were twin-shared, they showed excess low generation probability.

Everyone who donated was a healthy Caucasian. Material for sequencing was cord blood. The TCR was taken from a newborn girl in good health. V and J are TRBV9 and TRBJ2-1; TRBD2 matches 8 bases. CDR3 DNA: TGTGCCAGCAGCGGCAATCGGTTCTGGCGGGGGGCCCACAATGAGCAGTTCTTC. Translation gives CASSGNRFWRGAHNEQFF.